This T cell receptor beta chain was obtained from a study of radiotherapy plus CTLA-4 blockade in lung cancer. Germline CDR1 SNHLY, CDR2 FYNNEI. The V end was cut by 7 bases, the J end by 2 bases, with 12 bases between. This CDR3 comprises 13 residues. Sequencing used immunoSEQ multiplex PCR; TCRdb keeps in-frame clones, though not all of them. This table has 95,000 to 150,000 clones, 75% to 90% appearing once. The receptor was isolated from a human donor with non-small cell lung cancer that progressed on radiotherapy plus ipilimumab. This chain uses TRBV2 with TRBJ2-7; weak D call: TRBD1 (6 bases). The sample was peripheral blood, taken from a patient treated with radiotherapy plus ipilimumab. This CDR3 reads CASTDRLAYEQYF. The CDR3 bases are TGTGCCAGCACCGACAGGTTAGCCTACGAGCAGTACTTC.